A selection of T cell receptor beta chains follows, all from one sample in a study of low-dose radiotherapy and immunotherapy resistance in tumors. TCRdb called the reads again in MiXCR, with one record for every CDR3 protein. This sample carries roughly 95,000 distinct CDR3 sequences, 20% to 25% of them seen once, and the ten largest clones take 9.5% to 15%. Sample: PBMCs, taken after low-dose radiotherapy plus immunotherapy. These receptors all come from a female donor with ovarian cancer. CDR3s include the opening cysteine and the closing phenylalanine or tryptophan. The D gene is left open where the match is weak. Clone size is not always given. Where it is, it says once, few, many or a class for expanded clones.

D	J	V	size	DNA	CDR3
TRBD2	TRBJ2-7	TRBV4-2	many	TGTGCCAGCAGCCTCTCCGGGACTAGCGGAACCTACGAGCAGTACTTC	CASSLSGTSGTYEQYF
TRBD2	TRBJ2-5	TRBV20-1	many	TGCAGTGCTAGGGGGGCTAGCGGGAGTCTCGGAGAGGAGACCCAGTACTTC	CSARGASGSLGEETQYF
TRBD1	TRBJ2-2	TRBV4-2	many	TGTGCCAGCAGCCAAGACAGGACAGGGGTCACCGGGGAGCTGTTTTTT	CASSQDRTGVTGELFF
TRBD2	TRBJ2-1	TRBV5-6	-	TGTGCCAGCAGCTCGAAACGGACTAGATCGTCCAATGAGCAGTTCTTC	CASSSKRTRSSNEQFF
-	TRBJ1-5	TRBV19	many	TGTGCCAGTAGTACACACCGGTCTTTCAATCAGCCCCAGCATTTT	CASSTHRSFNQPQHF
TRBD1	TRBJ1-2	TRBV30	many	TGTGCCTGGACCGTCACCGGGACAGCTTATGGCTACACCTTC	CAWTVTGTAYGYTF
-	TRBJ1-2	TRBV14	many	TGTGCCAGCAGCGCGGGCTATGGCTACACCTTC	CASSAGYGYTF
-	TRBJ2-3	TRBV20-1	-	TGCAGTGCTAGTGACCTTAGCACAGATACGCAGTATTTT	CSASDLSTDTQYF
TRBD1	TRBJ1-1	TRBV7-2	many	TGTGCCAGCAGCTTTACCGGGACAGCGGAAGCTTTCTTT	CASSFTGTAEAFF
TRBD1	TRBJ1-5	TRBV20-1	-	TGCAGTGCCCGAACAGGGGGCGGAGGTCAGCCCCAGCATTTT	CSARTGGGGQPQHF
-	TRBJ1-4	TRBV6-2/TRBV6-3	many	TGTGCCAGCACCAGGGTTCTGGGTGAAAAACTGTTTTTT	CASTRVLGEKLFF
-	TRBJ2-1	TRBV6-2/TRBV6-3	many	TGTGCCACCCAAACGAGTCTCCTACCCTACAATGAGCAGTTCTTC	CATQTSLLPYNEQFF
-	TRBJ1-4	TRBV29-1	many	TGCAGCGTTACTCTCCAAGGGGAGTACGACGAAAAACTGTTTTTT	CSVTLQGEYDEKLFF
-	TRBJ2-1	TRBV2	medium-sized	TGTGCCAGCAGTGAAAGGGGGGGGCACCGCAATGAGCAGTTCTTC	CASSERGGHRNEQFF
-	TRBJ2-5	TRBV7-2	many	TGTGCCAGCAGCTTCCCCAGGGGTTCAGGGAGGGGGGAGACCCAGTACTTC	CASSFPRGSGRGETQYF
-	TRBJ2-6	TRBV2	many	TGTGCCAGCAGGGCACCAGGGACCGGGGCCAACGTCCTGACTTTC	CASRAPGTGANVLTF
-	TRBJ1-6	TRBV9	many	TGTGCCAGCAGCCCCAGGGATAATTCACCCCTCCACTTT	CASSPRDNSPLHF
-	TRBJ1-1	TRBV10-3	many	TGTGCCATCAGCGCTTCGGGCTTGAACACTGAAGCTTTCTTT	CAISASGLNTEAFF
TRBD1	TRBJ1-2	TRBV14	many	TGTGCCAGCAGCCAAAGGGGGGCGACAGGGGCCAGTGGCTACACCTTC	CASSQRGATGASGYTF
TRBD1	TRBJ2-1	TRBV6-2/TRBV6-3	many	TGTGCCAGCAGTTACGCGGGACAGGTCTCCTACAATGAGCAGTTCTTC	CASSYAGQVSYNEQFF
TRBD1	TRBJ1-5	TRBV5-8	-	TGTGCCAGCAGCGGAGACAGGGCATATCAGCCCCAGCATTTT	CASSGDRAYQPQHF
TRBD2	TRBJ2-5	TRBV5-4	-	TGTGCCAGCAGCTCCGGGCTAGCGGGGAGGGGGGAGACCCAGTACTTC	CASSSGLAGRGETQYF
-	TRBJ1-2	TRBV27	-	TGTGCCAGCAGTTTAATATTCGGGCAGCGATCCTATGGCTACACCTTC	CASSLIFGQRSYGYTF
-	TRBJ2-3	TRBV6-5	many	TGTGCCAGCAGTTACTCGAGGGAAAAGACGCAGTATTTT	CASSYSREKTQYF